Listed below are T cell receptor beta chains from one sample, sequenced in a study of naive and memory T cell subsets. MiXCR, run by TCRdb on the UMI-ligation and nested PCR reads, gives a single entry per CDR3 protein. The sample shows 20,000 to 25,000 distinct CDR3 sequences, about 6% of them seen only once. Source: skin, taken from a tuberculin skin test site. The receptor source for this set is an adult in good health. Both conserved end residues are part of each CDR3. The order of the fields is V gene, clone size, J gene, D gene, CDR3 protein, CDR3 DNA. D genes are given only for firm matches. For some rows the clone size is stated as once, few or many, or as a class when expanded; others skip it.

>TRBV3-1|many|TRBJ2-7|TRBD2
CASSTASGRYYEQYF
TGTGCCAGCAGCACTGCTAGCGGGAGGTACTACGAGCAGTACTTC
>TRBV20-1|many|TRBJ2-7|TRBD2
CSARDWEAGGYEQYF
TGCAGTGCTAGAGATTGGGAAGCGGGAGGTTACGAGCAGTACTTC
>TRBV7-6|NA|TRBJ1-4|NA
CASSLLRGNEKLFF
TGTGCCAGCAGCTTACTTAGGGGAAATGAAAAACTGTTTTTT
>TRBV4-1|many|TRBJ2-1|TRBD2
CASSQAVAGVSYNEQFF
TGCGCCAGCAGCCAAGCAGTAGCGGGAGTTTCCTACAATGAGCAGTTCTTC
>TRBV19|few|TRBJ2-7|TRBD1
CASSPTVGTGGYEQYF
TGTGCCAGTAGTCCGACGGTCGGGACAGGGGGCTACGAGCAGTACTTC
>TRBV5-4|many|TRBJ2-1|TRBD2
CASSPHSGRRENEQFF
TGTGCCAGCAGCCCACATAGCGGGAGAAGGGAAAATGAGCAGTTCTTC
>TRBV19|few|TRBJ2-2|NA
CASSIRDFNTGELFF
TGTGCCAGTAGTATAAGGGACTTCAACACCGGGGAGCTGTTTTTT
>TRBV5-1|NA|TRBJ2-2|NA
CASSWFSVNTGELFF
TGCGCCAGCAGCTGGTTTAGCGTGAACACCGGGGAGCTGTTTTTT
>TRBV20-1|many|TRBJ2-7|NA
CSAPLWAGTTYEQYF
TGCAGTGCTCCCCTATGGGCGGGAACCACCTACGAGCAGTACTTC
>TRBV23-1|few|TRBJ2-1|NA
CASSQSLRRFPYNEQFF
TGCGCCAGCAGTCAATCCCTCCGGAGGTTCCCCTACAATGAGCAGTTCTTC
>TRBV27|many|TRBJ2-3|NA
CASSPLASHTQYF
TGTGCCAGCAGTCCCCTAGCGTCCCATACGCAGTATTTT
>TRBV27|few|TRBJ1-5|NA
CASSLGGISNQPQHF
TGTGCCAGCAGTTTAGGGGGGATAAGCAATCAGCCCCAGCATTTT
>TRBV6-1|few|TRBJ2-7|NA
CASSGLEVVAYEQYF
TGTGCCAGCAGTGGTTTAGAAGTAGTGGCCTACGAGCAGTACTTC
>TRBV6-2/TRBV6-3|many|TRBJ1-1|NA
CASSSTAEAFF
TGTGCCAGCAGTTCGACGGCAGAAGCTTTCTTT
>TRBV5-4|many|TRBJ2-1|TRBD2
CASSPFSGRGYEQFF
TGTGCCAGCAGCCCATTTAGCGGGAGGGGCTATGAGCAGTTCTTC
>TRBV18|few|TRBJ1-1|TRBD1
CASSLRQGAENTEAFF
TGTGCCAGCTCACTAAGACAGGGGGCCGAGAACACTGAAGCTTTCTTT
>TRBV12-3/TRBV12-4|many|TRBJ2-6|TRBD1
CASMTGVHSLSGANVLTF
TGTGCCAGCATGACAGGGGTTCACTCTCTTTCTGGGGCCAACGTCCTGACTTTC
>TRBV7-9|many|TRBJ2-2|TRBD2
CASSLGAPSGTGELFF
TGTGCCAGCAGCTTAGGAGCGCCTAGCGGGACCGGGGAGCTGTTTTTT
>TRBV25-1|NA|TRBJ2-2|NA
CASDSGNTGELFF
TGTGCCAGCGATAGCGGAAACACCGGGGAGCTGTTTTTT
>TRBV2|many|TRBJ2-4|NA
CASSGRLVESKNIQYF
TGTGCCAGCAGTGGACGACTAGTTGAGTCCAAAAACATTCAGTACTTC
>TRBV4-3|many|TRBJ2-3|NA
CASSQETRGWGGTPDTQYF
TGCGCCAGCAGCCAAGAGACGCGTGGGTGGGGCGGGACCCCAGATACGCAGTATTTT
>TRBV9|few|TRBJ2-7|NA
CASSVETGTPSSFEQYF
TGTGCCAGCAGCGTAGAAACCGGGACTCCCTCTTCCTTCGAGCAGTACTTC
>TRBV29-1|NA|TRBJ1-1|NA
CSVEGDGLNTEAFF
TGCAGCGTTGAGGGGGACGGTCTGAACACTGAAGCTTTCTTT
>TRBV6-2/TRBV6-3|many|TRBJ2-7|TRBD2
CASISSGTYEQYF
TGTGCCAGCATATCTAGCGGGACTTACGAGCAGTACTTC
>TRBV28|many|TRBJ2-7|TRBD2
CASSPLAGGPYEQYF
TGTGCCAGCAGTCCCCTAGCGGGAGGGCCCTACGAGCAGTACTTC
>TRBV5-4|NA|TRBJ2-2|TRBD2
CASSDWTSAPPGTGELFF
TGTGCCAGCAGCGATTGGACTAGCGCCCCCCCGGGAACCGGGGAGCTGTTTTTT
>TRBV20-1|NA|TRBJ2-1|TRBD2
CSARPLAGDSNEQFF
TGCAGTGCTAGACCGCTAGCGGGAGACTCCAATGAGCAGTTCTTC
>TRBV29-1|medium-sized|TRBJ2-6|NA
CSVEDQRSGANVLTF
TGCAGCGTTGAAGATCAACGCTCTGGGGCCAACGTCCTGACTTTC
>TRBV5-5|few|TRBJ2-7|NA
CASSMEKAEQYF
TGTGCCAGCAGCATGGAGAAGGCCGAGCAGTACTTC
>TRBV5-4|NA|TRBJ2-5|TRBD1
CASSDQSRGRETQYF
TGTGCCAGCAGCGACCAGAGCAGGGGGAGAGAGACCCAGTACTTC
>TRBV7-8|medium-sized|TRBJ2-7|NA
CASSLGGPSYEQYF
TGTGCCAGCAGCTTAGGGGGGCCCTCCTACGAGCAGTACTTC
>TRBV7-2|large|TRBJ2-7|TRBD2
CASSYGTSGMRQYF
TGTGCCAGCAGCTACGGGACTAGCGGAATGAGGCAGTACTTC
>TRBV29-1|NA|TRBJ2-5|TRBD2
CSVGSSGSTQYF
TGCAGCGTTGGGAGTAGCGGGAGTACCCAGTACTTC
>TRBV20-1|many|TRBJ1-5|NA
CSARGGTENQPQHF
TGCAGTGCTAGGGGCGGAACAGAGAATCAGCCCCAGCATTTT
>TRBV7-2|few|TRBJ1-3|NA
CASSLERQHHFSGNTIYF
TGTGCCAGCAGCTTAGAGCGGCAGCACCACTTCTCTGGAAACACCATATATTTT
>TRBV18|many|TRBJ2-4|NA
CASSPVLRGPKNIQYF
TGTGCCAGCTCACCGGTATTAAGGGGCCCCAAAAACATTCAGTACTTC
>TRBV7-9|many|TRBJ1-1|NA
CASSLAPRSTSSGTEAFF
TGTGCCAGCAGCTTAGCGCCTCGATCGACCTCCTCAGGGACTGAAGCTTTCTTT
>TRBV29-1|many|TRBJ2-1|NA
CSVEDQSRKSYNEQFF
TGCAGCGTTGAAGATCAATCGCGGAAATCCTACAATGAGCAGTTCTTC
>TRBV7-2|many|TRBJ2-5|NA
CASSLALYRETQYF
TGTGCCAGCAGCTTAGCACTCTATCGAGAGACCCAGTACTTC
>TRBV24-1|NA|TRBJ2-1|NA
CATSEWGDRSYNEQFF
TGTGCCACCAGTGAGTGGGGGGACAGATCTTACAATGAGCAGTTCTTC
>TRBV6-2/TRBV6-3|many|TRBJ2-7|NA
CASSYFYEQYF
TGTGCCAGCAGTTACTTCTACGAGCAGTACTTC
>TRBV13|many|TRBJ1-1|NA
CATFVGETDTEAFF
TGTGCCACCTTCGTGGGTGAGACCGACACTGAAGCTTTCTTT
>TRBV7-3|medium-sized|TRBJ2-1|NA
CASSLAPRGRKFF
TGTGCCAGCAGCTTAGCCCCGCGGGGCCGAAAGTTCTTC
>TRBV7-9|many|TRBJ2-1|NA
CASSLKRGYYNEQFF
TGTGCCAGCAGCTTAAAGCGAGGCTACTACAATGAGCAGTTCTTC
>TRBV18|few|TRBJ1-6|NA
CASSPQGQNNSPLHF
TGTGCCAGCTCACCACAAGGACAGAATAATTCACCCCTCCACTTT
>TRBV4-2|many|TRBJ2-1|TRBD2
CASSQFLAGASYNEQFF
TGTGCCAGCAGCCAATTTTTAGCGGGAGCCTCCTACAATGAGCAGTTCTTC
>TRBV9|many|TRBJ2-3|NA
CASSAQNRAFDTQYF
TGTGCCAGCAGCGCTCAAAACCGGGCGTTCGATACGCAGTATTTT
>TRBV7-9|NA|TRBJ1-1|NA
CASSSRNTEAFF
TGTGCCAGCAGCTCTCGGAACACTGAAGCTTTCTTT
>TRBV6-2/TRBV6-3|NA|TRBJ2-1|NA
CASSYPSSEQFF
TGTGCCAGCAGTTACCCGAGTAGTGAGCAGTTCTTC
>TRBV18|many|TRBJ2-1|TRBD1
CASSPGTGGYTEQFF
TGTGCCAGCTCACCAGGGACAGGGGGTTACACTGAGCAGTTCTTC
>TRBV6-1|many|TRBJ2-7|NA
CASSGLEGDEQYF
TGTGCCAGCAGTGGTTTGGAGGGCGACGAGCAGTACTTC
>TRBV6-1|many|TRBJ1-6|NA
CASTRQTYNSPLHF
TGTGCCAGCACTCGACAGACCTATAATTCACCCCTCCACTTT
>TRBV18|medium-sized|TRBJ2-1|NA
CASSPETSYNEQFF
TGTGCCAGCTCACCGGAGACTAGTTACAATGAGCAGTTCTTC
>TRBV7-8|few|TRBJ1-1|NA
CASSSFGQATEAFF
TGTGCCAGCAGCTCCTTCGGCCAGGCAACTGAAGCTTTCTTT